The T cell receptor beta chain under discussion was sequenced for a study of T-cell memory formation after mild COVID-19. General study findings and limits: Researchers report contracting CD4+ clones mostly in CM and EM, with CD8+ clones in EMRA.

TCR alpha and TCR beta cDNA libraries carrying sample barcodes and UMIs came from 5'RACE with constant-segment primers. Each CDR3 protein is one row after TCRdb ran MiXCR on the 5' RACE reads. The sample lists approximately 250,000 distinct CDR3 sequences, over 15% occurring once. A word on this clonotype: As yet, its antigen is unknown.

Germline V lookup: CDR1 SGHTA, CDR2 FQGTGA. With V trimmed by 1 base and J by 5 bases, 7 bases remained unmatched. The CDR3 is made up of 16 amino acids. The source is a man aged 18 to 35 who had mild COVID-19 (a few samples of this study predate the infection). Cell type and time point are not known. The V gene is TRBV7-3, the J gene TRBJ2-5; 10 bases map to TRBD2. The sample consisted of PBMCs or a T cell subset sorted from them (not recorded which). CDR3 DNA sequence: TGTGCCAGCAGCTTAAGTTCCAGCGGGGGGGCCGAGACCCAGTACTTC. Translated: CASSLSSSGGAETQYF.